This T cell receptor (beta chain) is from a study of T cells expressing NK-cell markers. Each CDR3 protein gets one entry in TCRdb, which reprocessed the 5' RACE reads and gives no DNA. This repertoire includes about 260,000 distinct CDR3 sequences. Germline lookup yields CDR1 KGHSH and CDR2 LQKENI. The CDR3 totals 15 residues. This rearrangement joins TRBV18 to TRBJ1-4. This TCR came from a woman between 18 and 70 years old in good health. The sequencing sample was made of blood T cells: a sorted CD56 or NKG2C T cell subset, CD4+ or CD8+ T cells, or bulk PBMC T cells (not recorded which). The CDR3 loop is CASSPREGSSEKLFF. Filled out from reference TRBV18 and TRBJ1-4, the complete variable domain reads NAGVMQNPRHLVRRRGQEARLRCSPMKGHSHVYWYRQLPEEGLKFMVYLQKENIIDESGMPKERFSAEFPKEGPSILRIQQVVRGDSAAYFCASSPREGSSEKLFFGSGTQLSVL.